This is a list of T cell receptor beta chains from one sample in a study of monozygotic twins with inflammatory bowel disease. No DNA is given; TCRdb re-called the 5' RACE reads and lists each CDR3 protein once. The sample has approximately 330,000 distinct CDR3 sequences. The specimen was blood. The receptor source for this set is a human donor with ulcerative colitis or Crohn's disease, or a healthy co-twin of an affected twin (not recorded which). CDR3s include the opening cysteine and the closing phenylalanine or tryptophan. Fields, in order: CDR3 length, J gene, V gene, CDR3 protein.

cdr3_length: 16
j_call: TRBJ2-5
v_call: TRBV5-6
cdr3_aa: CASSLLGEWGQETQYF

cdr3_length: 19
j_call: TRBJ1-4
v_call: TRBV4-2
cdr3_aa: CASSRLGGTDPGSGEKLFF

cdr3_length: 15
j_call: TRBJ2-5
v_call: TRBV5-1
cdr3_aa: CASSLVAGASKTQYF

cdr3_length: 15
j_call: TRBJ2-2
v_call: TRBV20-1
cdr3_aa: CSASVVGKVTGELFF

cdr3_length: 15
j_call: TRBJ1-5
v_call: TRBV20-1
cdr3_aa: CSASPVQLSNQPQHF

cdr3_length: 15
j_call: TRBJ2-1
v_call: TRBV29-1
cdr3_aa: CSVDIGTGTTNEQFF

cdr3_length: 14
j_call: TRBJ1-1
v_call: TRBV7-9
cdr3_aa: CASSLVDRGLEAFF

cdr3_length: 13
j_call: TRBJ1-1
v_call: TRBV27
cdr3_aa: CASSPNREVEAFF

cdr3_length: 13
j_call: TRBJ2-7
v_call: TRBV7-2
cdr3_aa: CASSDGSAAVQYF

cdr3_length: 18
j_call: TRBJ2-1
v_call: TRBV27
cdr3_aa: CASSLFRPSGTNMGEQFF

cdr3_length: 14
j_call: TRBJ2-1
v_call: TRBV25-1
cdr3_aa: CASSRTGVNNEQFF

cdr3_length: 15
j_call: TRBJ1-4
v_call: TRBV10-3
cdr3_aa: CAISGGTGTNEKLFF

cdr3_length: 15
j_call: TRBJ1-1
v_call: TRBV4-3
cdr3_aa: CASSQSRGAVTEAFF